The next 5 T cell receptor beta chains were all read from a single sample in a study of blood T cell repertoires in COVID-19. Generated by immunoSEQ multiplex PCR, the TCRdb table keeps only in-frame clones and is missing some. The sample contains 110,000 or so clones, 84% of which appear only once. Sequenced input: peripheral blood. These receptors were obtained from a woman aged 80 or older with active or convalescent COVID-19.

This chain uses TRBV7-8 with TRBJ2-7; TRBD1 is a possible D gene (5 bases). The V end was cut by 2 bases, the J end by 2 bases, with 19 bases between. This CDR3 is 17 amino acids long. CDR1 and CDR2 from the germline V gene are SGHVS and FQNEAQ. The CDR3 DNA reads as TGTGCCAGCAGCTTATTTGCCAGGGCGGTCCCTACCTACGAGCAGTACTTC. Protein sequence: CASSLFARAVPTYEQYF.

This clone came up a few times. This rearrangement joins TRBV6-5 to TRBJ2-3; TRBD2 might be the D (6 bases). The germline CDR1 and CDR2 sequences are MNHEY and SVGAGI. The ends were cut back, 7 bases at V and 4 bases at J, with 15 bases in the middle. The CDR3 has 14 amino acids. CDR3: CASKAGNLADTQYF. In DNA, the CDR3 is TGTGCCAGCAAGGCGGGGAACCTTGCAGATACGCAGTATTTT.

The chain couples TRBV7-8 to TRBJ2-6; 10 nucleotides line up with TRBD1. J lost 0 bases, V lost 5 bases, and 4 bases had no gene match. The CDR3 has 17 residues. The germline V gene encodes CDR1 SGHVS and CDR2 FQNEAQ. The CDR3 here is CASSRTGGSSGANVLTF. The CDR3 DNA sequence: TGTGCCAGCAGCCGGACAGGGGGAAGCTCTGGGGCCAACGTCCTGACTTTC.

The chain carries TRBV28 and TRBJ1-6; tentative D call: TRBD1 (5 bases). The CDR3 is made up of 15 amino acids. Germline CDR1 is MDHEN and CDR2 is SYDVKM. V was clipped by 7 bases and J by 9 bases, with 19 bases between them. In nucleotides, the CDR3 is TGTGCCAGCACCCTGGCGGGGCCAGGCTCTTCACCCCTCCACTTT. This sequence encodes CASTLAGPGSSPLHF.

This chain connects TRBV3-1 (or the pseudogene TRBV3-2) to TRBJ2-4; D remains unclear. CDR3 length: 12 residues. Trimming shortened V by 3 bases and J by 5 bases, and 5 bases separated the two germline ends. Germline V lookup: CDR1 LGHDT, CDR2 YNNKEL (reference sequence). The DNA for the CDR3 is TGTGCCAGCAGCCACGGAGAAAACATTCAGTACTTC. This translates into CASSHGENIQYF.